The 17 T cell receptor beta chains below all came from one sample that was sequenced in a study of T cells after posttransplantation cyclophosphamide. Assay: immunoSEQ multiplex PCR; the TCRdb copy retains only in-frame clones and omits some. This sample carries more than 30,000 clones and no singletons, and about 1.2% goes to the top ten. The specimen sequenced was PBMCs. Source of these receptors: a girl aged 10-17 years in good health, CMV-negative, and a related stem cell transplant donor.

This clone occurred a few times. CDR3 sequence: CASSTTEGFGYTF. As DNA, the CDR3 is TGTGCCAGCAGCACTACGGAGGGTTTTGGCTACACCTTC. The chain joins TRBV7-9 to TRBJ1-2; D is ambiguous. This CDR3 has 13 residues. Germline CDR1 SEHNR, CDR2 FQNEAQ (reference sequence). V gave up 5 bases and J gave up 7 bases, with 14 bases separating them.

This clone has a count of ten or more. This sequence joins TRBV27 and TRBJ1-6, with D uncertain. The V and J ends lost 8 bases and 9 bases respectively, with 11 bases between them. Germline V gene lookup returns CDR1 MNHEY and CDR2 SMNVEV (reference sequence). The CDR3 has 12 amino acids. The CDR3 region is CASGLGISPLHF. The DNA of the CDR3 is TGTGCCAGCGGACTAGGTATTTCACCCCTCCACTTT.

Ten or more counts support this clone. This chain connects TRBV10-1 to TRBJ2-2; D is uncertain. CDR3 length: 14 residues. Between the trimmed V and J ends, which lost 4 bases and 6 bases, there was a span of 12 bases. In germline, CDR1 is WNHNN, CDR2 SYGVQD (reference sequence). CDR3 in amino acids: CASSGSPQAGELFF. CDR3 in DNA: TGCGCCAGCAGTGGTTCTCCCCAGGCCGGGGAGCTGTTTTTT.

This clone has only a few counts. The rearrangement links TRBV5-1 to TRBJ2-5, with a possible D match to TRBD2 (5 bases). The germline V and J ends were trimmed by 2 bases and 4 bases, with 15 bases remaining between them. The CDR3 covers 15 residues. Germline values: CDR1 SGHRS, CDR2 YFSETQ. The CDR3 DNA follows: TGCGCCAGCAGCTTAGTAGTAAGCGAGGGAGAGACCCAGTACTTC. Translating gives CASSLVVSEGETQYF.

The chain links TRBV6-5 to TRBJ2-5, with D possibly matching TRBD2 (5 bases). The CDR3 has 16 residues. V lost 0 bases and J lost 14, with 25 bases in between. Germline assignment: CDR1 MNHEY and CDR2 SVGAGI. CDR3 protein: CASSYSREWLATQFYF. The CDR3 coding sequence is TGTGCCAGCAGTTACTCGAGGGAGTGGTTGGCGACGCAATTCTACTTC.

This clone was counted many times. The CDR3 bases are TGTGCCAACCTTCTGGTGGCCTGCACAGATACGCAGTATTTT. Its translation: CANLLVACTDTQYF. J is TRBJ2-3 and V is TRBV19; no reliable D call. With 10 bases removed from V and 1 base from J, the gap between germline ends came to 15 bases. From germline, CDR1 is LNHDA and CDR2 SQIVND (reference sequence). The CDR3 contains 14 residues.

This clone was seen more than once but under ten times. V is TRBV7-6 and J is TRBJ2-2; 9 nucleotides align to TRBD2. The CDR3 runs 16 residues. The J segment lost 3 bases and the V segment lost 2 bases, leaving 4 bases of the junction unmatched. The germline gives CDR1 SGHVS, CDR2 FNYEAQ. Written as DNA, the CDR3 is TGTGCCAGCAGCTTAAGTGGCGGGAGGGACACCGGGGAGCTGTTTTTT. Encoded protein: CASSLSGGRDTGELFF.

V is TRBV7-9 and J is TRBJ2-3; 12 bases fit TRBD2. V shed 5 bases and J 5 bases; nucleotides not matched to a gene: 14. This CDR3 comprises 18 residues. In germline, CDR1 is SEHNR, CDR2 FQNEAQ (reference sequence). For the CDR3, the DNA is TGTGCCAGCAGCACCACGAAGACTAGCGGGAGAATCATAGATACGCAGTATTTT. As protein: CASSTTKTSGRIIDTQYF.

Sample share makes this clone medium-sized. Here the CDR3 reads CASSGTEYNEQFF. CDR3 nucleotide sequence: TGTGCCAGCTCCGGGACAGAGTACAATGAGCAGTTCTTC. This sequence joins TRBV6-5 and TRBJ2-1, with TRBD1 identical over 7 bases. This CDR3 is 13 amino acids long. CDR1 is MNHEY and CDR2 is SVGAGI in the germline V gene. The V and J ends lost 8 bases and 4 bases, in that order; junction bases with no gene match: 5.

The table lists this clone with many counts. The V call is TRBV14, the J call TRBJ1-2; D remains unclear. V lost 0 bases to trimming and J lost 2 bases, with 4 bases between them. The germline CDR1 and CDR2 sequences are SGHDN and FVKESK. The CDR3 sequence is 13 residues long. In DNA form, the CDR3 reads TGTGCCAGCAGCCAAGATCGGAACTATGGCTACACCTTC. Translating gives CASSQDRNYGYTF.

This clone was seen repeatedly, ten times or more. The rearrangement joins TRBV2 to TRBJ2-2, with D perhaps TRBD2 (6 bases). The CDR3 spans 15 residues. The germline V and J ends were trimmed by 7 bases and 4 bases, with 16 bases remaining between them. Germline values: CDR1 SNHLY, CDR2 FYNNEI. The CDR3 loop reads CASTFRGMGTGELFF. DNA for the CDR3: TGTGCCAGCACCTTCCGGGGGATGGGCACCGGGGAGCTGTTTTTT.

In its sample, this clone was seen a few times. The J gene is TRBJ1-6, the V gene TRBV2, with D possibly TRBD1 on 5 matching bases. Trimming removed 9 bases from V and 10 bases from J, with 16 bases in between. Per germline, CDR1 SNHLY and CDR2 FYNNEI. CDR3 length: 13 residues. CDR3 loop: CARKTGGESPLHF. The CDR3 coding sequence is TGTGCCAGGAAAACGGGGGGAGAGTCACCCCTCCACTTT.

Only a few counts were recorded for this clone. J is TRBJ2-7 and V is TRBV19; 10 bases match TRBD1. V was pared by 6 bases and J by 7 bases, with 15 bases of the junction left unmatched. The CDR3 extends over 16 amino acids. CDR1 LNHDA and CDR2 SQIVND come from the germline V gene (reference sequence). CDR3: CASRVPWDRGSGEQYF. CDR3 DNA sequence: TGTGCCAGTAGAGTACCCTGGGACAGGGGCAGTGGGGAGCAGTACTTC.

This clone was seen ten or more times. The chain employs TRBV5-4 and TRBJ2-5; unclear D gene. V was shortened by 2 bases and J by 5 bases, with 10 bases between the two germline ends. The V gene's germline CDR1 is SGHNT and CDR2 YYREEE (reference sequence). CDR3 length equals 13 residues. The chain's CDR3 is CASSFRVAETQYF. Here the CDR3 DNA reads TGTGCCAGCAGCTTCCGGGTGGCGGAGACCCAGTACTTC.

This clone was counted many times. V usage is TRBV6-5 and J usage is TRBJ2-7, with 9 bases fitting TRBD1. CDR3 size: 14 residues. Germline V gene data show CDR1 as MNHEY and CDR2 as SVGAGI. Trimming removed 2 bases from V and 4 bases from J; junction bases left unmatched: 3. CDR3 coding DNA: TGTGCCAGCAGTTACGCCGACAGGGGGTACGAGCAGTACTTC. Encoded protein: CASSYADRGYEQYF.

This clone has at least ten counts. J is TRBJ1-5 and V is TRBV20-1; unclear D gene. The CDR3 totals 11 residues. Trimming cost V 1 base and J 7 bases, with 5 bases left between them. CDR1 is DFQATT, CDR2 SNEGSKA, per germline (reference sequence). This CDR3 is CSARAGQPQHF. Written as DNA, the CDR3 is TGCAGTGCTAGAGCAGGACAGCCCCAGCATTTT.

This clone was found many times. The chain couples TRBV19 to TRBJ2-2; 7 bases agree with TRBD1. The CDR3 spans 15 residues. V shed 5 bases, J shed 2 bases, and the junction held 5 bases outside the gene matches. The germline V gene encodes CDR1 LNHDA and CDR2 SQIVND (reference sequence). The chain's CDR3 is CASSLGTANTGELFF. CDR3 nucleotide sequence: TGTGCCAGTAGTCTTGGGACAGCCAACACCGGGGAGCTGTTTTTT.